The clone carrying this TCR beta chain was recorded a few times. The sample is drawn from a study of blood T cell repertoires in COVID-19. Study in general: Sources were T cells, B-cell-depleted T cells, or PBMCs; the material itself was cDNA or gDNA.

The CDR3 runs to 14 residues. Germline V CDR1 and CDR2: SEHNR, FQNEAQ (reference sequence). V was clipped by 1 base and J by 8 bases, with 11 bases between them. In the original workflow: Cell counts per sample came from amplifying reference gene primers. The assay was immunoSEQ multiplex PCR, and TCRdb's table has in-frame clones only and misses some. V, J and clone size derive from that table, while D and trimming were established from the DNA sequence. The sample holds tens of thousands of clones, 88% seen once. The chain has TRBV7-9 and TRBJ1-4; D gene uncertain. The specimen was peripheral blood. The TCR was taken from a human donor in a cohort sampled during active COVID-19. The CDR3 DNA reads TGTGCCAGCAGCTTAGGAGGTGTGGAGGAAAAACTGTTTTTT. Protein sequence: CASSLGGVEEKLFF.